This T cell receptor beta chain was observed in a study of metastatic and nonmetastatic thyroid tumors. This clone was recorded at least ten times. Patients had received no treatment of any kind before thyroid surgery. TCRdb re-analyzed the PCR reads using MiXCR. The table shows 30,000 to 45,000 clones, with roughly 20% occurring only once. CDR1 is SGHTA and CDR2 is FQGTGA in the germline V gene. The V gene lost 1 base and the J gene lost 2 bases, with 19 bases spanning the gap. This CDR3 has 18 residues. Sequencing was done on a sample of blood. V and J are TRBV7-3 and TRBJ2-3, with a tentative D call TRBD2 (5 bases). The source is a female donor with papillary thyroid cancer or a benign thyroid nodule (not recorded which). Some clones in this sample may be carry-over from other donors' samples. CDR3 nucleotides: TGTGCCAGCAGCTTAATTATCGGGGTGGGCGGAACCACAGATACGCAGTATTTT. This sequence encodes CASSLIIGVGGTTDTQYF.